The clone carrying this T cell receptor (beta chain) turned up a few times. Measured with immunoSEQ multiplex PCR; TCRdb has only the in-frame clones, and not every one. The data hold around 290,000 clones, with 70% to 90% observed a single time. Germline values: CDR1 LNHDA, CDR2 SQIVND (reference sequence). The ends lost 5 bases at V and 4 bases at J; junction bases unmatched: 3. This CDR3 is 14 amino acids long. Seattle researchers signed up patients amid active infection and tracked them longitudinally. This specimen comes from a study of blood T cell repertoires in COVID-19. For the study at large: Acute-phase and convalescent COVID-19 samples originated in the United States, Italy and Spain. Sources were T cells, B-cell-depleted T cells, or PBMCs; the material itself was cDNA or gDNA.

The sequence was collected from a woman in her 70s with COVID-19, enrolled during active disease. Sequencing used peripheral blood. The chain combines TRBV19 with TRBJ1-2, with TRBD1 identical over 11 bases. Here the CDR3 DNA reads TGTGCCAGTAGTGGACAGGGGGCCATCTATGGCTACACCTTC. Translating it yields CASSGQGAIYGYTF.